These T cell receptor beta chains were read from a single sample in a study of early T cells in non-severe SARS-CoV-2 infection. TCRdb reprocessed the 5' RACE reads via MiXCR and lists one record per CDR3 protein. The table records approximately 20,000 distinct CDR3 sequences, about 4% of them present only once. The sample consisted of whole blood. These receptor sequences come from an adult who was a healthcare worker with PCR-confirmed SARS-CoV-2 infection or an uninfected control (not recorded which). CDR3s include the opening cysteine and the closing phenylalanine or tryptophan. The D gene is left open where the match is weak. Clone size is not always given. Where it is, it says once, few, many or a class for expanded clones.

many	TRBV12-3/TRBV12-4	NA	TRBJ2-5	TGTGCCAGCAGTTTCACGACGAAAACGCAAGAGACCCAGTACTTC	CASSFTTKTQETQYF
NA	TRBV19	TRBD2	TRBJ2-5	TGTGCCAGTAGTGGTCGCGCCGGGACTATAAGGGAGACCCAGTACTTC	CASSGRAGTIRETQYF
many	TRBV29-1	TRBD1	TRBJ2-3	TGCAGCGTTGATGACAGGGGTCGTAACACAGATACGCAGTATTTT	CSVDDRGRNTDTQYF
few	TRBV3-1	NA	TRBJ1-3	TGTGCCAGCAGCCAAGATCTCGGGGCTGGAAACACCATATATTTT	CASSQDLGAGNTIYF
NA	TRBV5-6	NA	TRBJ1-4	TGTGCCAGCAGCTTGGTGGGCGACAGGATGTTTTTT	CASSLVGDRMFF
many	TRBV6-2/TRBV6-3	NA	TRBJ2-3	TGTGCCAGCAGAAACGGACAGTTAGACAGGGATACGCAGTATTTT	CASRNGQLDRDTQYF
many	TRBV6-5	NA	TRBJ2-6	TGTGCCAGTACCTACTCTGGGGCCAACGTCCTGACTTTC	CASTYSGANVLTF
few	TRBV27	NA	TRBJ2-7	TGTGCCAGCAGTATTCCTTCGGGGACACGGTACTTC	CASSIPSGTRYF
many	TRBV20-1	NA	TRBJ2-5	TGCAGTGCCCGTCGGGCTAGTAAAATGTACCAAGAGACCCAGTACTTC	CSARRASKMYQETQYF
NA	TRBV6-5	NA	TRBJ2-7	TGTGCCAGCAGTTACGATTCAGGGCGGTACGAGCAGTACTTC	CASSYDSGRYEQYF
many	TRBV11-2	TRBD2	TRBJ2-1	TGTGCCAGCAGCTTAGGCCCGGGGGGGCCCGGTGACAATGAGCAGTTCTTC	CASSLGPGGPGDNEQFF
many	TRBV20-1	NA	TRBJ2-1	TGCAGTGCTAGGGGCCCCACCTACAATGAGCAGTTCTTC	CSARGPTYNEQFF
NA	TRBV7-2	NA	TRBJ1-1	TGTGCCAGCAGCGTCACTACCCCAACCGGTGAAGCTTTCTTT	CASSVTTPTGEAFF
many	TRBV12-3/TRBV12-4	TRBD2	TRBJ2-4	TGTGCCAGCAGCAAGCCGGGACTAGCGGGGGGGCAAGCCAAAAACATTCAGTACTTC	CASSKPGLAGGQAKNIQYF
few	TRBV5-1	NA	TRBJ2-5	TGCGCCAGCAGCTCGGACGGAGGATCAGAGACCCAGTACTTC	CASSSDGGSETQYF
few	TRBV12-3/TRBV12-4	NA	TRBJ1-2	TGTGCCAGCAGTTCCCGGATAGGAGGGTATGGCTACACCTTC	CASSSRIGGYGYTF
NA	TRBV18	NA	TRBJ2-1	TGTGCCAGCTCACCATGGAGGGAAATGAGCTCCTACAATGAGCAGTTCTTC	CASSPWREMSSYNEQFF
medium-sized	TRBV7-3	NA	TRBJ2-1	TGTGCCAGCAGCTTACCCGGGAACAATGAGCAGTTCTTC	CASSLPGNNEQFF
many	TRBV6-6	TRBD1	TRBJ2-5	TGTGCCAGCGTGCGAGGACAGGCCCTCCAAGAGACCCAGTACTTC	CASVRGQALQETQYF
many	TRBV20-1	TRBD2	TRBJ2-4	TGCAGTGCCAGTCCCCCTAGCGGGGGACCCATCCCCAAAAACATTCAGTACTTC	CSASPPSGGPIPKNIQYF
many	TRBV19	TRBD1	TRBJ2-5	TGTGCCAGTAGTAGAAGACAGGGTGATTTGAAAGAGACCCAGTACTTC	CASSRRQGDLKETQYF
many	TRBV12-3/TRBV12-4	TRBD1	TRBJ2-1	TGTGCCAGCAGCACAACGGGACAGTTATACAATGAGCAGTTCTTC	CASSTTGQLYNEQFF
few	TRBV12-3/TRBV12-4	NA	TRBJ2-2	TGTGCCAGCAGTTTAAAGGGCACCGGGGAGCTGTTTTTT	CASSLKGTGELFF
NA	TRBV6-6	NA	TRBJ1-1	TGTGCCAGCAGTTTGGCGCCAGGGGTAACTGAAGCTTTCTTT	CASSLAPGVTEAFF
many	TRBV11-3	NA	TRBJ2-1	TGTGCCAGCAGCTTGACTTCCTACAATGAGCAGTTCTTC	CASSLTSYNEQFF
many	TRBV19	NA	TRBJ2-7	TGTGCCAGTACCACTAAGGCTACCTCCTACGAGCAGTACTTC	CASTTKATSYEQYF
many	TRBV4-1	NA	TRBJ1-2	TGCGCCAGCAGCCAAGGGGCTAGGGGTGAGAATGGCTACACCTTC	CASSQGARGENGYTF
many	TRBV12-3/TRBV12-4	TRBD2	TRBJ2-3	TGTGCCAGCAGCAGAGCGGGGTCTAGCACAGATACGCAGTATTTT	CASSRAGSSTDTQYF
many	TRBV2	NA	TRBJ1-5	TGTGCCAGCGCCGACACAAATAGCAATCAGCCCCAGCATTTT	CASADTNSNQPQHF
NA	TRBV3-1	TRBD1	TRBJ1-1	TGTGCCAGCAGCCAAGATCCAGGGGGCTCGTATACTGAAGCTTTCTTT	CASSQDPGGSYTEAFF
many	TRBV12-3/TRBV12-4	NA	TRBJ2-2	TGTGCCAGCAGTTTTGGCCGGACCACCAGGAGGGCCGGGGAGCTGTTTTTT	CASSFGRTTRRAGELFF
many	TRBV7-9	NA	TRBJ2-3	TGTGCCAGCAGCTTAGTGAGCACAGATACGCAGTATTTT	CASSLVSTDTQYF
few	TRBV7-9	NA	TRBJ2-3	TGTGCCAGCAGCTTAGAGAGGGGCACAGATACGCAGTATTTT	CASSLERGTDTQYF
many	TRBV10-2	NA	TRBJ2-6	TGCGCACCCCCGTCGGGGGCCTCCTTCTCTGGGGCCAACGTCCTGACTTTC	CAPPSGASFSGANVLTF
many	TRBV7-2	NA	TRBJ2-3	TGTGCCAGCAGCTTATCTAGCTTGCCCACAGATACGCAGTATTTT	CASSLSSLPTDTQYF
many	TRBV10-3	TRBD1	TRBJ1-4	TGTGCCATCAGCAACCCAGGGGGCGAACAGAAAAAACTGTTTTTT	CAISNPGGEQKKLFF
few	TRBV18	NA	TRBJ2-4	TGTGCCAGCTCCAATAAGGATAAAAACATTCAGTACTTC	CASSNKDKNIQYF
many	TRBV18	TRBD2	TRBJ2-7	TGTGCCAGCTCACCCGGGACTAGCGGGGGCCCAGCCTACGAGCAGTACTTC	CASSPGTSGGPAYEQYF
NA	TRBV11-2	NA	TRBJ2-1	TGTGCCAGCAGCCCGCCCGGGAAACGTTACAATGAGCAGTTCTTC	CASSPPGKRYNEQFF
few	TRBV2	NA	TRBJ2-2	TGTGCCAGCAGTGTCCACAGGGCGGCCGGGGAGCTGTTTTTT	CASSVHRAAGELFF
medium-sized	TRBV6-4	TRBD2	TRBJ2-1	TGTGCCAGCAGTGACTCTAGCGGGGGGGCCAATGAGCAGTTCTTC	CASSDSSGGANEQFF
many	TRBV20-1	TRBD1	TRBJ1-1	TGCAGTGCTGGGACAGGGGTGGGGACTGAAGCTTTCTTT	CSAGTGVGTEAFF
few	TRBV12-3/TRBV12-4	NA	TRBJ1-5	TGTGCCAGCAGTCGACGGGCCCCACCTCAGCCCCAGCATTTT	CASSRRAPPQPQHF
many	TRBV20-1	NA	TRBJ2-1	TGCAGTGCTAGAAAGGGGCGGGACTACAATGAGCAGTTCTTC	CSARKGRDYNEQFF
many	TRBV7-6	TRBD1	TRBJ2-7	TGTGCCAGCAGCTCCTACCGGGGGACAGGGGGATACGAGCAGTACTTC	CASSSYRGTGGYEQYF
NA	TRBV20-1	TRBD1	TRBJ1-2	TGCAGTGCTCGAACCTCGACAGGGAACTATGGCTACACCTTC	CSARTSTGNYGYTF
medium-sized	TRBV7-8	NA	TRBJ1-1	TGTGCCAGCAGCCACAAACGGGGATACAACACTGAAGCTTTCTTT	CASSHKRGYNTEAFF
many	TRBV18	TRBD1	TRBJ1-1	TGTGCCAGCTCACTAAAAACAGGGGAGGCTGAAGCTTTCTTT	CASSLKTGEAEAFF
many	TRBV6-1	NA	TRBJ1-2	TGTGCCAGCAGGGGGGCCCCGCTCAACTATGGCTACACCTTC	CASRGAPLNYGYTF
many	TRBV20-1	TRBD2	TRBJ2-5	TGCAGTGCTGAGGGACTAGCGGGGGGGCCAGAGACCCAGTACTTC	CSAEGLAGGPETQYF
many	TRBV25-1	TRBD1	TRBJ2-5	TGTGCCAGCAGTGAATTTGGAGGGACAGGGGGTCGAGAGACCCAGTACTTC	CASSEFGGTGGRETQYF
many	TRBV5-6	TRBD1	TRBJ1-1	TGTGCCAGCAGCTGGGGACAGGGAATTGAAGCTTTCTTT	CASSWGQGIEAFF
many	TRBV19	NA	TRBJ1-1	TGTGCCAGTCGGTCCCTGAACACTGAAGCTTTCTTT	CASRSLNTEAFF
many	TRBV15	NA	TRBJ1-4	TGTGCCACCAGCAGGCAGGGGACGACTAATGAAAAACTGTTTTTT	CATSRQGTTNEKLFF
many	TRBV7-2	NA	TRBJ1-1	TGTGCCAGCAGCTTAGGGCGGCGAGAAGCTTTCTTT	CASSLGRREAFF
NA	TRBV11-2	NA	TRBJ2-1	TGTGCCAGCAGCCCACGGACAGCACACAATGAGCAGTTCTTC	CASSPRTAHNEQFF